This is a list of T cell receptor beta chains from one sample in a study of PD-1 blockade in classical Hodgkin lymphoma. The method was immunoSEQ multiplex PCR; TCRdb's version includes in-frame clones alone and lacks a portion of them. The table has more than 85,000 clones, around 90% seen once; the top ten hold under 3%. This specimen consisted of peripheral blood mononuclear cells (PBMCs), obtained before the second cycle of nivolumab. All receptors come from a human donor with classical Hodgkin lymphoma. CDR3s include the opening cysteine and the closing phenylalanine or tryptophan. The order of the fields is clone size, CDR3 length, V gene, D gene, J gene, CDR3 protein, CDR3 DNA. The D gene is left open where the match is weak. Not every row has a clone size; where given, it reads once, few, many or a size class.

-	14	TRBV28	TRBD2	TRBJ2-1	CASSTSGRTHEQFF	TGTGCCAGCAGTACTAGCGGGAGGACCCATGAGCAGTTCTTC
-	19	TRBV7-9	-	TRBJ1-1	CASSYLQTDPYLMNTEAFF	TGTGCCAGCAGCTACCTTCAGACCGACCCCTACCTCATGAACACTGAAGCTTTCTTT
-	13	TRBV9	-	TRBJ2-1	CASSVGGEYEQFF	TGTGCCAGCAGCGTTGGAGGGGAGTATGAGCAGTTCTTC
-	14	TRBV28	-	TRBJ2-7	CASSHRRGAYEQYF	TGTGCCAGCAGCCATCGACGGGGAGCCTACGAGCAGTACTTC
-	15	TRBV5-1	-	TRBJ1-4	CASSLEAATNEKLFF	TGCGCCAGCAGCTTGGAGGCAGCAACTAATGAAAAACTGTTTTTT
-	15	TRBV27	-	TRBJ1-2	CASSLSSGGDYGYTF	TGTGCCAGCAGTTTATCGTCCGGGGGCGACTATGGCTACACCTTC
-	14	TRBV30	TRBD2	TRBJ2-1	CAWSGLAGVNEQFF	TGTGCCTGGAGTGGGCTAGCGGGAGTGAATGAGCAGTTCTTC
-	13	TRBV28	-	TRBJ2-7	CASSSVTPLRWYF	TGTGCCAGCAGTTCGGTGACTCCACTACGATGGTACTTC
-	14	TRBV6-5	-	TRBJ1-3	CASRLTGTGNTIYF	TGTGCCAGCAGACTAACAGGGACAGGAAACACCATATATTTT
-	15	TRBV7-6	-	TRBJ2-1	CASSLGLAAGNEQFF	TGTGCCAGCAGCTTAGGTCTAGCAGCCGGCAATGAGCAGTTCTTC
-	15	TRBV6-1	TRBD2	TRBJ2-7	CASSGRLAGEGEQYF	TGTGCCAGCAGTGGGAGACTAGCGGGAGAGGGGGAGCAGTACTTC
-	14	TRBV14	-	TRBJ2-1	CASSQVRTYTEQFF	TGTGCCAGCAGCCAAGTCCGGACGTACACTGAGCAGTTCTTC
-	14	TRBV7-9	-	TRBJ2-7	CASSPGAGSYEQYF	TGTGCCAGCAGCCCTGGGGCAGGGAGCTACGAGCAGTACTTC
-	15	TRBV7-6	TRBD1	TRBJ2-7	CASSSHPGGSREQYF	TGTGCCAGCAGCTCCCACCCAGGGGGCTCGCGGGAGCAGTACTTC
-	18	TRBV4-1	-	TRBJ2-5	CASSLRGLAGPKQETQYF	TGCGCCAGCAGCCTCAGGGGGCTAGCGGGTCCTAAACAAGAGACCCAGTACTTC
-	16	TRBV5-1	-	TRBJ1-2	CASSLAAGAGGYGYTF	TGCGCCAGCAGCTTGGCGGCAGGGGCTGGGGGCTATGGCTACACCTTC
-	15	TRBV7-8	TRBD2	TRBJ2-4	CASSNRGGQGNIQYF	TGTGCCAGCAGCAATCGCGGGGGTCAAGGAAACATTCAGTACTTC
-	15	TRBV7-9	TRBD2	TRBJ2-7	CASSATSGSEHEQYF	TGTGCCAGCAGCGCTACTAGCGGGAGCGAGCACGAGCAGTACTTC
once	16	TRBV9	TRBD2	TRBJ2-1	CASSSWRLAEDNEQFF	TGTGCCAGCAGCTCCTGGCGACTAGCGGAAGACAATGAGCAGTTCTTC
-	15	TRBV19	-	TRBJ2-5	CASSMGLGAQETQYF	TGTGCCAGTAGTATGGGGCTGGGAGCCCAAGAGACCCAGTACTTC
few	13	TRBV2	-	TRBJ1-1	CASRRELNTEAFF	TGTGCCAGCAGAAGAGAATTGAACACTGAAGCTTTCTTT
-	16	TRBV6-5	TRBD2	TRBJ2-1	CASSYSTSGRADEQFF	TGTGCCAGCAGTTACTCGACTAGCGGGAGAGCGGACGAGCAGTTCTTC
-	15	TRBV10-1	-	TRBJ2-3	CASSEGGPPTGTQYF	TGCGCCAGCAGTGAGGGCGGCCCCCCCACAGGAACGCAGTATTTT
-	16	TRBV18	TRBD2	TRBJ2-2	CASSPTSGVNTGELFF	TGTGCCAGCTCACCCACTAGCGGGGTCAACACCGGGGAGCTGTTTTTT
-	17	TRBV18	TRBD1	TRBJ2-5	CASSPLVEGASQETQYF	TGTGCCAGCTCACCATTGGTAGAGGGGGCGAGCCAAGAGACCCAGTACTTC
-	14	TRBV6-1	-	TRBJ2-3	CASSAGAGADTQYF	TGTGCCAGCAGTGCGGGAGCCGGGGCAGATACGCAGTATTTT
-	12	TRBV6-5	-	TRBJ2-7	CASRRSGYEQYF	TGTGCCAGCAGACGTAGCGGTTACGAGCAGTACTTC
-	15	TRBV15	-	TRBJ2-1	CATSSRDSPLNEQFF	TGTGCCACCAGCAGTCGGGATTCCCCGCTCAATGAGCAGTTCTTC
-	15	TRBV5-1	-	TRBJ1-2	CASSLETVPNYGYTF	TGCGCCAGCAGCTTGGAGACAGTTCCTAACTATGGCTACACCTTC
-	14	TRBV5-6	-	TRBJ2-3	CASRDDTSTDTQYF	TGTGCCAGCAGAGACGACACGTCCACAGATACGCAGTATTTT
-	15	TRBV9	-	TRBJ1-1	CASSPRAFGNTEAFF	TGTGCCAGCAGCCCGAGGGCTTTCGGGAACACTGAAGCTTTCTTT
-	17	TRBV11-2	-	TRBJ1-1	CASSLKRWVGDNTEAFF	TGTGCCAGCAGCTTAAAGCGATGGGTAGGAGATAACACTGAAGCTTTCTTT
-	15	TRBV5-1	-	TRBJ2-3	CASSQDGTRTDTQYF	TGCGCCAGCAGCCAAGACGGGACACGCACAGATACGCAGTATTTT
-	12	TRBV2	-	TRBJ2-1	CASNGQYNEQFF	TGTGCCAGCAATGGACAATACAATGAGCAGTTCTTC
-	15	TRBV28	TRBD2	TRBJ2-2	CASSGLAGATGELFF	TGTGCCAGCAGTGGACTAGCGGGAGCTACCGGGGAGCTGTTTTTT
-	14	TRBV7-9	-	TRBJ2-2	CASSLGRPTGELFF	TGTGCCAGCAGCTTGGGGCGGCCCACCGGGGAGCTGTTTTTT
-	11	TRBV14	-	TRBJ2-7	CASSHTYEQYF	TGTGCCAGCAGCCACACCTACGAGCAGTACTTC
-	12	TRBV27	-	TRBJ1-2	CASRRGGYGYTF	TGTGCCAGCAGGCGGGGTGGGTATGGCTACACCTTC
-	15	TRBV7-8	-	TRBJ2-1	CASSLSRQLRGEQFF	TGTGCCAGCAGCTTAAGTCGCCAACTAAGGGGTGAGCAGTTCTTC